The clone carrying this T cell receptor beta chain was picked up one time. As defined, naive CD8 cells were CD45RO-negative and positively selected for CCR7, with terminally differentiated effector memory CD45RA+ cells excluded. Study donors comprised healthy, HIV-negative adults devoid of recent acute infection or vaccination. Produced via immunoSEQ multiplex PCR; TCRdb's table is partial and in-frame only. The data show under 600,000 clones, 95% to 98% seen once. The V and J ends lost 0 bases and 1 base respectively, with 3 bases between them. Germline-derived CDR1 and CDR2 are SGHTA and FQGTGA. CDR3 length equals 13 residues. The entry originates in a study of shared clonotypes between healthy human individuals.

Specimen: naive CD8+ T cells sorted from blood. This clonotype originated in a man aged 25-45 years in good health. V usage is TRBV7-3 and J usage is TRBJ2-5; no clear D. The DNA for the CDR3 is TGTGCCAGCAGCTTAACCCTCCAAGAGACCCAGTACTTC. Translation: CASSLTLQETQYF.